Listed here are 24 T cell receptor beta chains from one sample, sequenced in a study of T cell repertoires in cytomegalovirus infection. TCRdb processed the reads anew with MiXCR; each CDR3 protein has one entry. This sample has some 440,000 distinct CDR3 sequences, with 25% to 40% found just once. What was sequenced was PBMCs. All receptors derive from a human donor in good health (CMV status not recorded). Some clones in this sample may be carry-over from other donors' samples.

V usage is TRBV6-5 and J usage is TRBJ1-2, with a weak D call TRBD1 (5 bases). The length of the CDR3 is 14 residues. Trimming stripped 2 bases from V and 2 bases from J, with 9 bases between. Germline CDR1 and CDR2: MNHEY and SVGAGI. The CDR3 reads CASSYVQGNYGYTF. The CDR3 DNA follows: TGTGCCAGCAGTTACGTGCAGGGAAACTATGGCTACACCTTC.

This clonotype has only a few counts. This rearrangement joins TRBV20-1 to TRBJ2-7, with 9 nucleotides matching TRBD2. V trimming: 1 base; J trimming: 2 bases; junction bases outside the gene matches: 9. The length of the CDR3 is 16 residues. The V gene's germline CDR1 is DFQATT and CDR2 SNEGSKA (reference sequence). The CDR3 region has the DNA TGCAGTGCTAGAGCCACCCGGCTAGCGGGGACCTACGAGCAGTACTTC. Translated: CSARATRLAGTYEQYF.

In its sample, this clonotype was seen a few times. The chain employs TRBV6-2 or TRBV6-3 and TRBJ2-1, with D unclear. There are 11 residues in the CDR3. V lost 6 bases to trimming and J lost 9 bases, with 9 bases between them. CDR1 and CDR2 (germline): MNHEY, SVGEGT. For the CDR3, the DNA is TGTGCCAGCAGCCCTAAGGTTGAGCAGTTCTTC. Its protein product is CASSPKVEQFF.

This clonotype was detected many times. The chain links TRBV5-6 to TRBJ1-4, with D uncertain. The CDR3 is 14 amino acids. V was shortened by 2 bases and J by 8 bases, with 13 bases between the two germline ends. Germline assignment: CDR1 SGHDT and CDR2 YYEEEE. The CDR3 DNA reads TGTGCCAGCAGCTTTTCGGGAATCGTGGAAAAACTGTTTTTT. Translation gives CASSFSGIVEKLFF.

As DNA, the CDR3 is TGTGCCACCATTGAGCTCGGGCTCGAGCAGTACTTC. This gives the protein CATIELGLEQYF. V gene TRBV24-1 combines with J gene TRBJ2-7; no clear D gene. This CDR3 has 12 residues. The V end lost 8 bases, the J end lost 6 bases, and 13 bases lay between the germline ends. The germline V gene encodes CDR1 KGHDR and CDR2 SFDVKD.

The V and J genes are TRBV11-2 and TRBJ1-1, with D possibly being TRBD1 (6 bases). The germline CDR1 and CDR2 sequences are SGHAT and FQNNGV. Trimming removed 1 base from V and 6 bases from J, with 9 bases in between. The CDR3 contains 13 residues. The CDR3 sequence: CASSLVTGSEAFF. CDR3 nucleotides: TGTGCCAGCAGCTTAGTGACAGGTTCTGAAGCTTTCTTT.

This clonotype was seen a handful of times. The chain employs TRBV4-1 and TRBJ1-2; the match to TRBD1 covers 8 bases. Germline V CDR1 and CDR2: MGHRA, YSYEKL. CDR3 length: 17 residues. The V and J ends lost 2 bases and 2 bases, in that order; junction bases with no gene match: 10. The CDR3 coding sequence is TGCGCCAGCAGCCAATGGCCGCAGGGGGCGGGAAACTATGGCTACACCTTC. Its translation: CASSQWPQGAGNYGYTF.

This clonotype was seen at least ten times. The chain combines TRBV7-9 with TRBJ1-1; 7 bases match TRBD1. This CDR3 is 13 amino acids long. V trimming: 2 bases; J trimming: 5 bases; junction bases outside the gene matches: 2. Germline CDR1 reads SEHNR; CDR2 reads FQNEAQ (reference sequence). CDR3 amino acids: CASSLTGETEAFF. CDR3 in DNA: TGTGCCAGCAGCTTAACAGGGGAGACTGAAGCTTTCTTT.

The gene calls are TRBV6-5 and TRBJ1-5; no firm D call. The CDR3 covers 13 residues. Germline-derived CDR1 and CDR2 are MNHEY and SVGAGI. V lost 8 bases and J lost 5, with 13 bases in between. This CDR3 is CASGEVRDQPQHF. The DNA of the CDR3 is TGTGCCAGCGGGGAGGTTCGGGATCAGCCCCAGCATTTT.

This clonotype was recorded many times. The genes are TRBV6-6 and TRBJ1-1; the D gene is possibly TRBD1 (5 bases). V lost 10 bases to trimming and J lost 5 bases, with 23 bases between them. This CDR3 is built from 15 residues. Germline V gene sequence: CDR1 MNHNY, CDR2 SVGAGI (reference sequence). CDR3 sequence reads: CATAGGSRVETEAFF. The CDR3 DNA reads TGTGCCACCGCCGGTGGGAGCAGGGTTGAGACTGAAGCTTTCTTT.

J is TRBJ2-3 and V is TRBV5-4; D possibly uses TRBD1 or TRBD2 (6 bases each). The CDR3 runs 16 residues. The germline CDR1 and CDR2 sequences are SGHNT and YYREEE (reference sequence). V was pared by 3 bases and J by 4 bases, with 18 bases between. CDR3 sequence reads: CASSSDRTRGPDTQYF. CDR3 sequence (DNA): TGTGCCAGCAGCTCGGACCGGACCCGGGGGCCAGATACGCAGTATTTT.

This clonotype showed up just a few times. J is TRBJ2-7 and V is TRBV6-1; D is ambiguous. This CDR3 is 14 amino acids long. Germline assignment: CDR1 MNHNS and CDR2 SASEGT. The ends were cut back, 2 bases at V and 5 bases at J, with 13 bases in the middle. CDR3 coding DNA: TGTGCCAGCAGTGAATTACCCAGTAACAACGAGCAGTACTTC. This translates into CASSELPSNNEQYF.

This clonotype has only a few counts. V gene TRBV18 combines with J gene TRBJ1-1; 7 bases are a match to TRBD1. Germline V CDR1 and CDR2: KGHSH, LQKENI. V was pared by 2 bases and J by 4 bases, with 10 bases of the junction left unmatched. The CDR3 runs to 16 residues. The CDR3: CASSPWPGGVGTEAFF. In nucleotides, the CDR3 is TGTGCCAGCTCACCATGGCCAGGGGGGGTAGGCACTGAAGCTTTCTTT.

This chain uses TRBV29-1 with TRBJ1-1; 8 bases agree with TRBD1. The germline V gene has CDR1 SQVTM and CDR2 ANQGSEA. This CDR3 is 14 amino acids long. V lost 7 bases to trimming and J lost 0 bases; unmatched junction nucleotides: 7. The CDR3 sequence is CSADREVVNTEAFF. Here the CDR3 DNA reads TGCAGCGCGGACAGGGAGGTTGTGAACACTGAAGCTTTCTTT.

The table lists this clonotype with a few counts. The chain is built from TRBV6-1 and TRBJ2-5, with 8 bases lining up with TRBD1. The CDR3 loop spans 14 amino acids. The V and J ends lost 6 bases and 5 bases, in that order; junction bases with no gene match: 8. Per germline, CDR1 MNHNS and CDR2 SASEGT. The CDR3 nucleotides read TGTGCCAGCAGGGCCAGGGGGCGAGTGGAGACCCAGTACTTC. This sequence encodes CASRARGRVETQYF.

The rearrangement links TRBV2 to TRBJ2-1; D may match TRBD1 or TRBD2 (5 bases each). V was cut by 8 bases and J by 6 bases, with 14 bases left in between. The CDR3 contains 13 residues. The germline V gene encodes CDR1 SNHLY and CDR2 FYNNEI. The CDR3, as DNA: TGTGCCAGCCAGGTAGCTGGGACCAATGAGCAGTTCTTC. Protein: CASQVAGTNEQFF.

Only a few counts were recorded for this clonotype. The rearrangement uses TRBV28 and TRBJ2-3, with D perhaps TRBD1 (6 bases). There are 17 residues in the CDR3. CDR1 is MDHEN and CDR2 is SYDVKM in the germline V gene. V lost 5 bases to trimming and J lost 4 bases, with 22 bases between them. Written as DNA, the CDR3 is TGTGCCAGCAGTCCTCTCCGTGGCAGGGACATGTCAGATACGCAGTATTTT. Its protein is CASSPLRGRDMSDTQYF.

V and J are TRBV5-1 and TRBJ1-6; perhaps TRBD1 as D (6 bases). Germline CDR1 reads SGHRS; CDR2 reads YFSETQ. The CDR3 spans 15 residues. V was pared by 1 base and J by 9 bases, with 14 bases between. CDR3 sequence reads: CASSLQDGGGSPLHF. In nucleotides, the CDR3 is TGCGCCAGCAGCTTGCAGGACGGAGGGGGTTCACCCCTCCACTTT.

This clonotype was detected a few times. The chain recombines TRBV5-1 with TRBJ1-5; 7 bases align to TRBD1. The CDR3 runs 15 residues. CDR1 and CDR2 from the germline V gene are SGHRS and YFSETQ. V shed 0 bases, J shed 3 bases, and the junction held 3 bases outside the gene matches. CDR3 loop: CASSLEGAPNQPQHF. In DNA form, the CDR3 reads TGCGCCAGCAGCTTGGAGGGGGCCCCCAATCAGCCCCAGCATTTT. The complete variable domain, with remaining parts taken from reference TRBV5-1 and TRBJ1-5, reads KAGVTQTPRYLIKTRGQQVTLSCSPISGHRSVSWYQQTPGQGLQFLFEYFSETQRNKGNFPGRFSGRQFSNSRSEMNVSTLELGDSALYLCASSLEGAPNQPQHFGDGTRLSIL.

The rearrangement links TRBV14 to TRBJ1-1, with 8 bases fitting TRBD1. With V trimmed by 4 bases and J by 3 bases, 7 bases remained unmatched. The germline V gene encodes CDR1 SGHDN and CDR2 FVKESK. The CDR3 runs 15 residues. In DNA, the CDR3 is TGTGCCAGCAGCCTACGGACAGGGTTGTACACTGAAGCTTTCTTT. As protein: CASSLRTGLYTEAFF.

This chain connects TRBV28 to TRBJ2-5, with D possibly called TRBD1 or TRBD2 (5 bases each). CDR3 length: 13 residues. The germline V gene has CDR1 MDHEN and CDR2 SYDVKM. Trimming took 7 bases from V and 5 from J, leaving 14 bases between them. The CDR3: CASTPRGVETQYF. In DNA form, the CDR3 reads TGTGCCAGCACCCCCCGGGGCGTGGAGACCCAGTACTTC.

This clonotype was counted many times. The chain links TRBV4-1 to TRBJ2-3; 7 nucleotides line up with TRBD1. This CDR3 is built from 16 residues. CDR1 and CDR2 (germline): MGHRA, YSYEKL. Unmatched junction bases numbered 8, after V lost 1 base and J lost 4 bases. The CDR3 DNA reads as TGCGCCAGCAGCCAAGTACTGGCGACAGGGCCAGATACGCAGTATTTT. It is translated as CASSQVLATGPDTQYF.

In this sample, this clonotype turned up a few times. The rearrangement uses TRBV7-4 and TRBJ2-1; TRBD2 matches 9 bases. CDR3 size: 15 residues. The trim removed 2 bases at V and 6 bases at J, leaving 5 bases unmatched. Germline lookup yields CDR1 SGHVT and CDR2 SQSDAQ. The CDR3 DNA is TGTGCCAGCAGCTTAAACGCGGGGGGGCCCAATGAGCAGTTCTTC. As protein: CASSLNAGGPNEQFF.

This clonotype was seen a few times. The V call is TRBV10-3, the J call TRBJ2-3; possibly TRBD2 for D (6 bases). The germline V gene encodes CDR1 ENHRY and CDR2 SYGVKD. The V gene lost 4 bases and the J gene lost 4 bases, with 12 bases spanning the gap. CDR3 length: 14 residues. The CDR3 reads CAISASSDPDTQYF. The CDR3 bases are TGTGCCATCAGTGCCTCTAGCGATCCAGATACGCAGTATTTT.